This TCR beta chain was obtained from a study of long-term antiretroviral therapy in people with HIV. Germline V CDR1 and CDR2: SGHTA, FQGNSA. The CDR3 spans 17 residues. V dropped 1 base and J dropped 3; count of bases not matched to a gene: 10. This clone is deemed medium-sized. Survey level was the resolution at which the v3.0 immunoSEQ assay ran. This table comes from immunoSEQ multiplex PCR, and its TCRdb copy is limited to in-frame clones, with some not included. The sample yields around 17,000 clones, around 89% seen once. This clonotype was obtained from a man aged 50 or older with HIV. The chain joins TRBV7-2 to TRBJ2-7; 9 nucleotides line up with TRBD2. Sequenced here: unsorted PBMCs, sampled 6.9 years after starting antiretroviral therapy. The CDR3 DNA reads TGTGCCAGCAGCTTAGGGGGACTAGCATCCAACGTCTACGAGCAGTACTTC. Its protein is CASSLGGLASNVYEQYF.